The clone carrying this T cell receptor beta chain was seen just once. The record originates from a study of blood T cell repertoires in COVID-19. Using immunoSEQ multiplex PCR, the repertoire was profiled, and TCRdb retains in-frame clones only, with some absent. The table shows 200,000 to 250,000 clones, with 90% occurring only once. V shed 3 bases and J shed 6 bases, with 15 bases lying between them. The germline CDR1 and CDR2 sequences are SEHNR and FQNEAQ (reference sequence). The CDR3 spans 14 residues. Input material: PBMCs or T cells enriched from blood (not recorded which). This TCR derives from a young man who had been exposed to COVID-19. The genes are TRBV7-9 and TRBJ2-7, with D possibly TRBD2 on 6 matching bases. CDR3 bases: TGTGCCAGCAGCTTCGGGTGGGAGGTTGGCGAGCAGTACTTC. Protein sequence: CASSFGWEVGEQYF.